The entry that follows covers one TCR beta chain sequence. The sample originates from a study of shared clonotypes between healthy human individuals. This CDR3 region has 15 residues. Losses at the gene ends were 0 bases for V and 8 bases for J; bases not matched to a gene: 6. Per germline, CDR1 SGHRS and CDR2 YFSETQ. Deep level was the assay's run setting. TCRdb keeps only in-frame clones here, not all; method: immunoSEQ multiplex PCR. The top ten hold 0.4% to 0.45% of the sample, which has approximately 1.5 million clones, 95% to 99% seen once. Sequences were obtained from naive CD4+ T cells sorted from blood. This sample's subset: CD45RA+ positively selected. V and J are TRBV5-1 and TRBJ2-1; TRBD2 agrees at 9 bases. The origin of this receptor is a man aged 30 to 39 in good health. CDR3 protein: CASSLVAGVVYEQFF. The CDR3 DNA sequence: TGCGCCAGCAGCTTGGTAGCGGGAGTTGTCTATGAGCAGTTCTTC.